These 27 T cell receptor beta chains share one sample of origin, sequenced in a study of human T cells and chemical hapten exposure. Time point: patch test 2, 6 weeks after DPC sensitization. Noted treatment: therapeutic diphenylcyclopropenone sensitization with weekly scalp DPC. TCRdb analysed the RACE reads with MiXCR anew, one entry per CDR3 protein. The table records 95,000 or so distinct CDR3 sequences, approximately 10% of them present only once. Sequences were derived from whole blood, sampled in connection with sensitization to the hapten diphenylcyclopropenone (DPC). The receptors were sampled from a woman in her thirties or forties with alopecia areata. Some clones in this sample may be carry-over from other donors' samples.

Only a few counts were recorded for this clonotype. V is TRBV12-3 or TRBV12-4 and J is TRBJ2-1; D ambiguous. The CDR3 runs 14 residues. The V gene lost 6 bases and the J gene lost 7 bases, with 16 bases spanning the gap. The CDR3 sequence is CASSPTPAWNEQFF. Here the CDR3 DNA reads TGTGCCAGCAGCCCCACGCCGGCCTGGAATGAGCAGTTCTTC.

This clonotype was counted many times. V and J are TRBV7-2 and TRBJ1-1; D possibly corresponds to TRBD1 (5 bases). The length of the CDR3 is 13 residues. Germline CDR1 reads SGHTA; CDR2 reads FQGNSA. With 3 bases removed from V and 1 base from J, the gap between germline ends came to 6 bases. The CDR3 is CASSFQGNTEAFF. The CDR3 region has the DNA TGTGCCAGCAGCTTTCAGGGGAACACTGAAGCTTTCTTT.

This clonotype was detected many times. The chain links TRBV7-2 to TRBJ1-2; D call uncertain. Germline lookup yields CDR1 SGHTA and CDR2 FQGNSA. V lost 1 base, J lost 0 bases, and 12 bases lay in between. This CDR3 has 16 residues. The CDR3 protein is CASSLEVLSANYGYTF. The CDR3 DNA sequence: TGTGCCAGCAGCTTAGAAGTTCTATCAGCTAACTATGGCTACACCTTC. Full variable domain (rest looked up from reference TRBV7-2 and TRBJ1-2): GAGVSQSPSNKVTEKGKDVELRCDPISGHTALYWYRQSLGQGLEFLIYFQGNSAPDKSGLPSDRFSAERTGGSVSTLTIQRTQQEDSAVYLCASSLEVLSANYGYTFGSGTRLTVV.

This rearrangement joins TRBV12-3 or TRBV12-4 to TRBJ2-3; either TRBD1 or TRBD2 may supply D (6 bases each). The CDR3 loop spans 14 amino acids. The V gene lost 3 bases and the J gene lost 10 bases, with 17 bases spanning the gap. The CDR3 sequence is CASSLGQPGAAQYF. The CDR3 nucleotides are TGTGCCAGCAGTTTGGGCCAACCGGGGGCTGCGCAGTATTTT.

This clonotype has only a few counts. The chain carries TRBV11-3 and TRBJ2-2; tentative D call: TRBD1 (6 bases). The ends were cut back, 1 base at V and 4 bases at J, with 7 bases in the middle. CDR1 and CDR2 (germline): SGHNT, YENEEA. This CDR3 has 14 amino acids. CDR3 in DNA: TGTGCCAGCAGCTTAGGACAGGCCACCGGGGAGCTGTTTTTT. Translating gives CASSLGQATGELFF.

The rearrangement uses TRBV6-2 or TRBV6-3 and TRBJ2-1, with 7 bases lining up with TRBD2. CDR1 is MNHEY, CDR2 SVGEGT, per germline. There are 17 residues in the CDR3. V trimming: 5 bases; J trimming: 4 bases; junction bases outside the gene matches: 14. The CDR3 region is CASSKETWRELYNEQFF. The CDR3 region has the DNA TGTGCCAGCAGTAAAGAGACGTGGCGGGAGCTGTACAATGAGCAGTTCTTC.

The rearrangement links TRBV3-1 to TRBJ1-3; D is uncertain. From germline, CDR1 is LGHDT and CDR2 YNNKEL (reference sequence). V dropped 4 bases and J dropped 0 bases, with 7 bases sitting between them. The CDR3 is 14 residues long. This CDR3 reads CASSPTNSGNTIYF. DNA for the CDR3: TGTGCCAGCAGCCCTACAAACTCTGGAAACACCATATATTTT.

The gene calls are TRBV12-3 or TRBV12-4 and TRBJ1-4; possibly TRBD1 for D (5 bases). V was shortened by 6 bases and J by 3 bases, with 23 bases between the two germline ends. This CDR3 has 18 amino acids. The CDR3 loop is CASSETGPTPRANEKLFF. The CDR3 bases are TGTGCCAGCAGCGAGACCGGGCCAACCCCCAGGGCTAATGAAAAACTGTTTTTT.

This clonotype was observed a handful of times. The chain employs TRBV6-2 or TRBV6-3 and TRBJ1-5, with D perhaps matching TRBD1 (5 bases). The V end lost 1 base, the J end lost 4 bases, and 23 bases lay between the germline ends. The CDR3 extends over 19 amino acids. The germline CDR1 and CDR2 sequences are MNHEY and SVGEGT. CDR3 in DNA: TGTGCCAGCAGTTACTTGCAAGGAGGGAGGGGCACCCTGAATCAGCCCCAGCATTTT. Its protein product is CASSYLQGGRGTLNQPQHF.

The genes are TRBV12-3 or TRBV12-4 and TRBJ1-3, with 7 bases fitting TRBD1. This CDR3 is 14 amino acids long. Germline trimming cut 6 bases from V and 0 bases from J; bases unmatched to any gene: 2. CDR3 in amino acids: CASRGDSSGNTIYF. The CDR3 DNA sequence: TGTGCCAGCAGAGGGGACAGCTCTGGAAACACCATATATTTT.

This clonotype was observed many times. This sequence joins TRBV3-1 and TRBJ2-7; 9 bases are a match to TRBD1. Looked up from germline, CDR1 is LGHDT and CDR2 is YNNKEL (reference sequence). This CDR3 is 16 amino acids long. V trimming: 3 bases; J trimming: 1 base; junction bases outside the gene matches: 7. CDR3 nucleotide sequence: TGTGCCAGCAGCCATAGGTCTGGGACAGGGTCCTACGAGCAGTACTTC. It specifies CASSHRSGTGSYEQYF.

This clonotype was recorded at least ten times. Here the CDR3 reads CASSLGGVGNTEAFF. The DNA of the CDR3 is TGTGCCAGCAGCTTAGGGGGTGTAGGGAACACTGAAGCTTTCTTT. The J gene is TRBJ1-1, the V gene TRBV7-3, with D possibly TRBD1 on 5 matching bases. The length of the CDR3 is 15 residues. Between the trimmed V and J ends, which lost 2 bases and 1 base, there was a span of 11 bases. Germline CDR1 is SGHTA and CDR2 is FQGTGA.

This clonotype has just a few counts. This chain uses TRBV29-1 with TRBJ1-5; TRBD1 is a possible D gene (6 bases). The V end lost 5 bases, the J end lost 2 bases, and 13 bases lay between the germline ends. There are 14 residues in the CDR3. Germline CDR1 reads SQVTM; CDR2 reads ANQGSEA. The CDR3 DNA sequence: TGCAGCGTTCCCACAGGGAGTGGCAATCAGCCCCAGCATTTT. Its protein is CSVPTGSGNQPQHF.

This clonotype came up many times. V gene TRBV6-2 or TRBV6-3 combines with J gene TRBJ2-1, with 10 bases that match TRBD2. This CDR3 is 18 amino acids long. Germline CDR1 is MNHEY and CDR2 is SVGEGT. Trimming at V came to 2 bases and at J to 2 bases, leaving 9 bases not matched to a gene. The CDR3 here is CASSYVPQLAGTYNEQFF. In DNA form, the CDR3 reads TGTGCCAGCAGTTACGTCCCCCAACTAGCGGGGACCTACAATGAGCAGTTCTTC.

The chain employs TRBV21-1 and TRBJ1-5. TRBV21-1 is a recognized pseudogene. The CDR3 runs 13 residues. CDR3 DNA sequence: TGTGCCAGCATCCCTCGGGAGGGACAGCCCCAGCATTTT. Translation: CASIPREGQPQHF.

The CDR3 protein is CASSVGTSGGSGTETQYF. The CDR3 DNA reads TGTGCCAGCAGCGTAGGAACTAGCGGGGGGAGTGGTACGGAGACCCAGTACTTC. The chain uses TRBV9 and TRBJ2-5; 12 bases are a match to TRBD2. J gave up 5 bases and V 0 bases, and 11 bases lay outside the gene matches. Germline CDR1 is SGDLS and CDR2 is YYNGEE. The CDR3 runs 18 residues. The whole variable domain, filled in from reference TRBV9 and TRBJ2-5, reads DSGVTQTPKHLITATGQRVTLRCSPRSGDLSVYWYQQSLDQGLQFLIQYYNGEERAKGNILERFSAQQFPDLHSELNLSSLELGDSALYFCASSVGTSGGSGTETQYFGPGTRLLVL.

This clonotype was detected a few times. This sequence joins TRBV6-5 and TRBJ1-2; D not resolved. V dropped 5 bases and J dropped 3 bases, with 7 bases sitting between them. Per the germline V gene, CDR1 is MNHEY and CDR2 is SVGAGI. CDR3 length: 12 amino acids. The CDR3 sequence is CASSMGYYGYTF. The CDR3, as DNA: TGTGCCAGCAGTATGGGGTACTATGGCTACACCTTC.

This clonotype was seen repeatedly, ten times or more. The chain couples TRBV20-1 to TRBJ1-4; 7 nucleotides align to TRBD1. Per the germline V gene, CDR1 is DFQATT and CDR2 is SNEGSKA (reference sequence). V was clipped by 4 bases and J by 5 bases; unmatched bases: 1. The CDR3 is 12 amino acids. CDR3 protein: CSAKGQNEKLFF. In nucleotides, the CDR3 is TGCAGTGCTAAGGGACAGAATGAAAAACTGTTTTTT.

This clonotype was detected many times. The V gene is TRBV6-4, the J gene TRBJ2-1; TRBD1 is a possible D gene (7 bases). This CDR3 has 14 amino acids. The V gene lost 2 bases and the J gene lost 6 bases, with 11 bases spanning the gap. The germline V gene has CDR1 MRHNA and CDR2 SNTAGT. The CDR3 DNA is TGTGCCAGCAGTGACGACCAGGGGGGCAATGAGCAGTTCTTC. It yields the protein CASSDDQGGNEQFF.

This clonotype has a count of ten or more. The chain employs TRBV7-8 and TRBJ1-4, with 7 positions matching TRBD1. The CDR3 is 14 residues long. The germline V gene has CDR1 SGHVS and CDR2 FQNEAQ. Trimming took 5 bases from V and 4 from J; bases not matched to a gene: 4. The CDR3 DNA reads TGTGCCAGCAGCCCGCGGGACAGTAATGAAAAACTGTTTTTT. Translated, it gives CASSPRDSNEKLFF.

The sample holds many counts of this clonotype. The chain is built from TRBV2 and TRBJ1-1; TRBD1 might be the D (5 bases). The CDR3 extends over 15 amino acids. From germline, CDR1 is SNHLY and CDR2 FYNNEI. V was trimmed by 2 bases and J by 3 bases, leaving 13 bases between them. The CDR3 DNA reads as TGTGCCAGCAGTGAAAGTCAAACGGGGGACACTGAAGCTTTCTTT. It yields the protein CASSESQTGDTEAFF.

This clonotype was seen only a few times. This chain joins TRBV7-2 and TRBJ2-7, with a tentative D call TRBD2 (6 bases). This CDR3 has 16 amino acids. Trimming removed 3 bases from V and 0 bases from J, with 15 bases in between. Germline V CDR1 and CDR2: SGHTA, FQGNSA. CDR3 amino acids: CASSLRAVAASYEQYF. The CDR3 DNA follows: TGTGCCAGCAGCTTGAGAGCGGTAGCGGCCTCCTACGAGCAGTACTTC.

This clonotype was seen many times. This chain connects TRBV7-3 to TRBJ1-6; D gene unclear. Deletions cut 5 bases from V and 6 bases from J, with 8 bases between. This CDR3 has 13 residues. Germline V CDR1 and CDR2: SGHTA, FQGTGA. CDR3 sequence (DNA): TGTGCCAGCAGCCCCGAGAGTAATTCACCCCTCCACTTT. It is translated as CASSPESNSPLHF.

This clonotype was recorded many times. This chain uses TRBV12-3 or TRBV12-4 with TRBJ1-2, with 7 nucleotides matching TRBD1. The ends lost 2 bases at V and 8 bases at J; junction bases unmatched: 11. The CDR3 has 15 amino acids. CDR3 region: CASSLRGGGRPGYTF. The CDR3 coding sequence is TGTGCCAGCAGTTTACGGGGAGGGGGCCGACCGGGCTACACCTTC.

This chain connects TRBV6-2 or TRBV6-3 to TRBJ1-5; 9 bases align to TRBD1. The germline CDR1 and CDR2 sequences are MNHEY and SVGEGT. This CDR3 is 11 amino acids long. The junction had 2 bases not matched to a gene; V was cut back by 5 bases and J by 12 bases. CDR3 loop: CASSRDRDQHF. The DNA of the CDR3 is TGTGCCAGCAGTCGGGACAGGGACCAGCATTTT.

CDR3 region: CSARDRLAGSSYNEQFF. The CDR3 DNA follows: TGCAGTGCTAGAGATCGACTAGCGGGGAGCTCCTACAATGAGCAGTTCTTC. The chain employs TRBV20-1 and TRBJ2-1, with 11 bases that match TRBD2. From germline, CDR1 is DFQATT and CDR2 SNEGSKA (reference sequence). The CDR3 covers 17 residues. Unmatched junction bases numbered 4, after V lost 0 bases and J lost 0 bases.

The table lists this clonotype with many counts. The rearrangement joins TRBV7-6 to TRBJ2-6; TRBD1 matches at 7 bases. The length of the CDR3 is 18 residues. In germline, CDR1 is SGHVS, CDR2 FNYEAQ. Trimming at V came to 5 bases and at J to 1 base, leaving 11 bases not matched to a gene. CDR3 bases: TGTGCCAGCAGCCCGTGGACAGGACCAACTTCTGGGGCCAACGTCCTGACTTTC. This gives the protein CASSPWTGPTSGANVLTF.